This TCR beta chain comes out of a study of response to subunit inactivated influenza vaccine. Study-level findings and limits: Few additional T cells are recruited per seasonal influenza vaccination, authors suggested.

This clonotype turned up a few times. Its antigen is unidentified. Unmatched junction bases numbered 8, after V lost 5 bases and J lost 2 bases. The CDR3 contains 16 residues. Germline V lookup: CDR1 MNHEY, CDR2 SVGEGT. Each CDR3 protein gets one entry after TCRdb re-called the RT-PCR reads with MiXCR. Here the sample spans about 700,000 distinct CDR3 sequences, roughly 14% being singletons. The TCR sequence derives from a man in his fifties who received an inactivated influenza vaccine. The starting material was PBMCs from blood, obtained approximately 15 days before vaccination. This chain joins TRBV6-2 or TRBV6-3 and TRBJ2-1, with 8 bases fitting TRBD2. In DNA form, the CDR3 reads TGTGCCAGCAGTCCAACGGGGGGGATCCCCTACAATGAGCAGTTCTTC. Translated: CASSPTGGIPYNEQFF.